Presented here are 28 T cell receptor beta chains from one specimen sequenced in a study of metastatic and nonmetastatic thyroid tumors. The entire patient cohort was treatment-naive prior to thyroid surgery. TCRdb re-called clones from the PCR reads using MiXCR. The sample shows roughly 15,000 clones, 24% of them seen only once. Material for sequencing was tumor tissue. The receptors were gathered from a female donor with papillary thyroid cancer or a benign thyroid nodule (not recorded which). Some clones in this sample may be carry-over from other donors' samples.

This clone was seen repeatedly, ten times or more. The chain combines TRBV5-6 with TRBJ1-2; D is ambiguous. V lost 2 bases and J lost 4, with 15 bases in between. The CDR3 contains 15 residues. Germline values: CDR1 SGHDT, CDR2 YYEEEE. The CDR3 DNA follows: TGTGCCAGCAGCTTCTCCGGACGTTCCTTCTATGGCTACACCTTC. Its protein product is CASSFSGRSFYGYTF.

The chain recombines TRBV4-1 with TRBJ2-2; 9 nucleotides match TRBD2. The J segment lost 3 bases and the V segment lost 3 bases, leaving 11 bases of the junction unmatched. Germline loops: CDR1 MGHRA, CDR2 YSYEKL. The CDR3 sequence is 18 residues long. The CDR3 region is CASSQSRSGGPHTGELFF. The DNA of the CDR3 is TGCGCCAGCAGCCAGAGTAGGAGCGGGGGGCCTCACACCGGGGAGCTGTTTTTT.

This clone was observed at least ten times. It may be a read error: a sequence one base away is much more abundant. V and J are TRBV7-2 and TRBJ1-2; D unclear. The V and J ends lost 5 bases and 2 bases respectively, with 9 bases between them. Germline values: CDR1 SGHTA, CDR2 FQGNSA. The CDR3 is made up of 13 amino acids. The CDR3 is CASSPPDNYGYTF. CDR3 sequence (DNA): TGTGCCAGCAGCCCCCCAGACAACTATGGCTACACCTTC.

V gene TRBV5-1 combines with J gene TRBJ1-2; TRBD1 aligns across 7 bases. The CDR3 consists of 12 residues. Trimming removed 4 bases from V and 8 bases from J; junction bases left unmatched: 5. The germline V gene has CDR1 SGHRS and CDR2 YFSETQ. The CDR3 here is CASSPLTGGYTF. For the CDR3, the DNA is TGCGCCAGCAGCCCACTGACAGGGGGCTACACCTTC.

This clone has only a few counts. At one boundary the junction diverges from the germline segment, which might be a read error. The chain uses TRBV5-5 and TRBJ2-3; no clear D gene. Per the germline V gene, CDR1 is SGHKS and CDR2 is YYEKEE (reference sequence). The CDR3 consists of 14 residues. CDR3 sequence: CAISLGDSGVTQYF. CDR3 nucleotides: TGTGCCATCAGCTTAGGAGATTCAGGTGTTACGCAGTATTTT.

This clone is medium-sized by share. Other DNA sequences from this sample encode an identical CDR3 as well. The V gene is TRBV6-1, the J gene TRBJ1-2; the match to TRBD1 covers 7 bases. The CDR3 totals 14 residues. The germline V gene encodes CDR1 MNHNS and CDR2 SASEGT. Trimming took 5 bases from V and 4 from J; bases not matched to a gene: 7. CDR3 in amino acids: CASSSDRPGYGYTF. The CDR3 nucleotides read TGTGCCAGCAGTTCGGACAGGCCGGGCTATGGCTACACCTTC.

This clone has at least ten counts. V and J are TRBV27 and TRBJ2-1, with D hard to call. The CDR3 consists of 11 residues. Germline V gives CDR1 MNHEY, CDR2 SMNVEV (reference sequence). Deletions cut 5 bases from V and 12 bases from J, with 11 bases between. Written as DNA, the CDR3 is TGTGCCAGCAGTAAGGACGACCGGCAGTTCTTC. It encodes CASSKDDRQFF.

This clone was observed at least ten times. This sequence joins TRBV27 and TRBJ1-4, with D possibly TRBD1 on 6 matching bases. The germline V gene has CDR1 MNHEY and CDR2 SMNVEV (reference sequence). The CDR3 runs to 14 residues. V lost 2 bases to trimming and J lost 7 bases, with 11 bases between them. The chain's CDR3 is CASSLGGGGEKLFF. In DNA, the CDR3 is TGTGCCAGCAGTTTAGGAGGGGGGGGTGAAAAACTGTTTTTT.

This clone came up once. This chain joins TRBV7-9 and TRBJ1-2; TRBD1 matches at 8 bases. CDR3 size: 14 residues. Trimming removed 5 bases from V and 6 bases from J; junction bases left unmatched: 8. The germline V gene encodes CDR1 SEHNR and CDR2 FQNEAQ (reference sequence). CDR3 nucleotides: TGTGCCAGCAGCCTAGGACAGGGTCAGGATGGCTACACCTTC. Translated, it gives CASSLGQGQDGYTF.

This chain uses TRBV7-8 with TRBJ2-7, with D tentatively TRBD1 (7 bases). Trimming cost V 6 bases and J 4 bases, with 16 bases left between them. There are 14 residues in the CDR3. Germline CDR1 is SGHVS and CDR2 is FQNEAQ. The CDR3 spells CASSSTGREYEQYF. CDR3 nucleotide sequence: TGTGCCAGCAGTTCGACAGGGCGGGAATACGAGCAGTACTTC.

The rearrangement uses TRBV7-2 and TRBJ1-1; TRBD1 matches at 7 bases. CDR1 is SGHTA and CDR2 is FQGNSA in the germline V gene. V shed 4 bases and J 7 bases; nucleotides not matched to a gene: 6. This CDR3 comprises 13 residues. The CDR3 region has the DNA TGTGCCAGCAGCTCGACCGGGACAGTTGAAGCTTTCTTT. It encodes CASSSTGTVEAFF. Variable domain in full (rest from reference TRBV7-2 and TRBJ1-1): GAGVSQSPSNKVTEKGKDVELRCDPISGHTALYWYRQSLGQGLEFLIYFQGNSAPDKSGLPSDRFSAERTGGSVSTLTIQRTQQEDSAVYLCASSSTGTVEAFFGQGTRLTVV.

As regards this clone: Here the CDR3 omits its conserved ending phenylalanine or tryptophan, so a read error is the likely source. V and J are TRBV20-1 and TRBJ1-4; D ambiguous. Trimming left V 2 bases short and J 0 bases short, with 4 bases between. The CDR3 is made up of 13 amino acids. Germline CDR1 and CDR2: DFQATT and SNEGSKA (reference sequence). CDR3 residues: CSARLATNEKLFL. CDR3 bases: TGCAGTGCTAGACTGGCAACTAATGAAAAACTGTTTCTT.

On this clone itself: Sequence at one end of the junction differs from germline and may be a read error. The rearrangement joins TRBV28 to TRBJ1-1; the D gene is possibly TRBD1 (6 bases). Germline CDR1 and CDR2: MDHEN and SYDVKM. This CDR3 has 15 residues. CDR3 sequence reads: CASRKAPGQNTEDFF. In DNA, the CDR3 is TGTGCCAGCAGGAAAGCCCCCGGACAGAACACTGAAGATTTCTTT.

V and J are TRBV5-8 and TRBJ1-1, with 7 bases that match TRBD1. After removal of 0 bases from V and 2 bases from J, the junction contained 4 bases not matched to a gene. The germline CDR1 and CDR2 sequences are SGHTS and YDEGEE. CDR3 length equals 15 residues. CDR3: CASSLEDRRNTEAFF. The CDR3, as DNA: TGTGCCAGCAGCTTGGAGGACAGGAGAAACACTGAAGCTTTCTTT.

The chain couples TRBV20-1 to TRBJ2-2; D possibly corresponds to TRBD2 (6 bases). V dropped 4 bases and J dropped 3 bases, with 9 bases sitting between them. The CDR3 covers 13 residues. Looked up from germline, CDR1 is DFQATT and CDR2 is SNEGSKA (reference sequence). Here the CDR3 DNA reads TGCAGTGCTAAGGGCGGGGACACCGGGGAGCTGTTTTTT. It codes for CSAKGGDTGELFF.

This sequence joins TRBV5-1 and TRBJ2-7; TRBD2 is a possible D gene (6 bases). V was cut by 1 base and J by 4 bases, with 9 bases left in between. The CDR3 is made up of 13 amino acids. Germline lookup yields CDR1 SGHRS and CDR2 YFSETQ. CDR3 DNA sequence: TGCGCCAGCAGCTTGCTGGGACTTTACGAGCAGTACTTC. It specifies CASSLLGLYEQYF.

This rearrangement joins TRBV10-3 to TRBJ1-1; D perhaps matches TRBD1 (5 bases). V lost 2 bases and J 4 bases, leaving 8 bases between the germline ends. Per germline, CDR1 ENHRY and CDR2 SYGVKD. The CDR3 covers 13 residues. The CDR3 loop is CAISEAGGTEAFF. The CDR3 DNA sequence: TGTGCCATCAGTGAGGCGGGGGGCACTGAAGCTTTCTTT.

This clone occurred many times. CDR3 residues: CASSLGPNNEQFF. The CDR3 DNA is TGTGCCAGCAGCTTAGGACCTAACAATGAGCAGTTCTTC. This chain uses TRBV7-6 with TRBJ2-1; no reliable D call. Germline CDR1 and CDR2: SGHVS and FNYEAQ. Between the trimmed V and J ends, which lost 1 base and 5 bases, there was a span of 6 bases. This CDR3 has 13 amino acids.

The chain links TRBV2 to TRBJ2-7, with D unclear. Germline-derived CDR1 and CDR2 are SNHLY and FYNNEI. Trimming took 0 bases from V and 7 from J, leaving 4 bases between them. CDR3 length: 11 amino acids. The CDR3 protein is CASSEAREQYF. The CDR3 coding sequence is TGTGCCAGCAGTGAAGCGCGGGAGCAGTACTTC.

The chain combines TRBV4-2 with TRBJ2-2; 9 bases line up with TRBD2. The CDR3 length is 18 residues. In germline, CDR1 is LGHNA, CDR2 YNFKEQ. V gave up 1 base and J gave up 5 bases; unmatched junction bases: 11. DNA for the CDR3: TGTGCCAGCAGCCAAGCCTCGGGGTCTAGCGGGAAAACCGGGGAGCTGTTTTTT. Translating gives CASSQASGSSGKTGELFF.

This clone was observed a few times. This chain links TRBV3-1 with TRBJ1-2; tentative D call: TRBD1 (6 bases). The V end was cut by 3 bases, the J end by 4 bases, with 6 bases between. Germline-derived CDR1 and CDR2 are LGHDT and YNNKEL (reference sequence). The CDR3 sequence is 12 residues long. The chain's CDR3 is CASSQGAYGYTF. As DNA, the CDR3 is TGTGCCAGCAGCCAGGGGGCCTATGGCTACACCTTC.

The sample holds many counts of this clone. V usage is TRBV5-4 and J usage is TRBJ1-1; 7 bases fit TRBD1. The CDR3 consists of 16 residues. Germline values: CDR1 SGHNT, CDR2 YYREEE (reference sequence). With 7 bases clipped from V and 1 base from J, the junction kept 13 bases outside the gene matches. The CDR3 reads CASADGQGVKNTEAFF. The DNA for the CDR3 is TGTGCCAGCGCCGATGGTCAGGGGGTAAAGAACACTGAAGCTTTCTTT.

This clone was recorded a few times. The CDR3 DNA is TGTGCCAGCAGTGAAGTTGGGACGGAGGTGATGAACACTGAAGCTTTCTTT. It encodes CASSEVGTEVMNTEAFF. This chain connects TRBV6-1 to TRBJ1-1, with D perhaps matching TRBD1 (5 bases). Germline V lookup: CDR1 MNHNS, CDR2 SASEGT. Trimming removed 1 base at V and 0 bases at J, with 15 bases between. This CDR3 region has 17 residues.

This clone rates as medium-sized. The sample holds other DNA sequences that translate to the same CDR3. J is TRBJ1-1 and V is TRBV20-1, with TRBD1 matching over 8 bases. V was clipped by 5 bases and J by 4 bases; unmatched bases: 12. Germline assignment: CDR1 DFQATT and CDR2 SNEGSKA (reference sequence). The CDR3 extends over 15 amino acids. CDR3 in amino acids: CSAGGTGSGSTEAFF. The CDR3 DNA reads as TGCAGTGCTGGAGGGACAGGATCAGGGTCCACTGAAGCTTTCTTT.

This clone was seen ten or more times. The chain couples TRBV20-1 to TRBJ1-2; 8 bases agree with TRBD1. The length of the CDR3 is 20 residues. The V segment lost 3 bases and the J segment 6 bases; nucleotides outside the gene matches: 27. CDR1 and CDR2 from the germline V gene are DFQATT and SNEGSKA (reference sequence). CDR3 DNA sequence: TGCAGTGCTAGGGGAAGGAAGAGGGGTTTGGGACAGGTATTTGGTAATGGCTACACCTTC. Protein sequence: CSARGRKRGLGQVFGNGYTF.

This clone has ten or more counts. V usage is TRBV15 and J usage is TRBJ1-4; no definite D call. CDR3 length equals 14 residues. Trimming pared 3 bases from V and 8 bases from J, leaving 13 bases between. The V gene's germline CDR1 is LNHNV and CDR2 YYDKDF (reference sequence). DNA of the CDR3: TGTGCCACCAGCAGGAGGGTAGTAGACGAAAAACTGTTTTTT. Translation gives CATSRRVVDEKLFF.

This clone showed up just a few times. A junction boundary mismatches the germline segment, possibly from a read error. V is TRBV19 and J is TRBJ2-5; perhaps TRBD1 as D (6 bases). Germline V lookup: CDR1 LNHDA, CDR2 SQIVND (reference sequence). The CDR3 loop spans 15 amino acids. The CDR3 region has the DNA TGTGTCAGTAGTGCGAAACAGGGTGGGGGTGTGACCCAGTACTTC. Amino acids: CVSSAKQGGGVTQYF.

In its sample, this clone was seen many times. Sequence at one end of the junction differs from germline and may be a read error. Other DNA sequences from this sample encode an identical CDR3 as well. The V gene is TRBV11-2, the J gene TRBJ1-1, with TRBD1 matching over 7 bases. Germline V CDR1 and CDR2: SGHAT, FQNNGV. This CDR3 region has 18 residues. The CDR3 region is CASSLEGGAGHVNTEAFF. The CDR3 region has the DNA TGTGCCAGCAGCTTAGAAGGGGGCGCGGGACATGTGAATACTGAAGCTTTCTTT. Full variable domain (outside the CDR3, taken from reference TRBV11-2 and TRBJ1-1): EAGVAQSPRYKIIEKRQSVAFWCNPISGHATLYWYQQILGQGPKLLIQFQNNGVVDDSQLPKDRFSAERLKGVDSTLKIQPAKLEDSAVYLCASSLEGGAGHVNTEAFFGQGTRLTVV.